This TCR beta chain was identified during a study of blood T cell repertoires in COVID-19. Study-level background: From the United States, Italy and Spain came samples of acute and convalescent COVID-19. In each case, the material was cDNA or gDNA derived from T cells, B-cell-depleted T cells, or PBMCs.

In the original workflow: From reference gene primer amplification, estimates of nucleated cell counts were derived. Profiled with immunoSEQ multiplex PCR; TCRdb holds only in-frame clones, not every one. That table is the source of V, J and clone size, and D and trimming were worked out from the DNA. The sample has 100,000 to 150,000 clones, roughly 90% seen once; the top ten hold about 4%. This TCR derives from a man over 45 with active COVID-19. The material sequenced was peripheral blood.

The CDR3 nucleotides read TGCGCCAGCAGCCCGCGCCCATCAGAACAGGGGATAGGTGAAAAACTGTTTTTT. Its protein product is CASSPRPSEQGIGEKLFF. The chain couples TRBV4-1 to TRBJ1-4, with 7 positions matching TRBD1. Germline V gene sequence: CDR1 MGHRA, CDR2 YSYEKL. With V trimmed by 4 bases and J by 7 bases, 18 bases remained unmatched. The CDR3 has 18 residues.